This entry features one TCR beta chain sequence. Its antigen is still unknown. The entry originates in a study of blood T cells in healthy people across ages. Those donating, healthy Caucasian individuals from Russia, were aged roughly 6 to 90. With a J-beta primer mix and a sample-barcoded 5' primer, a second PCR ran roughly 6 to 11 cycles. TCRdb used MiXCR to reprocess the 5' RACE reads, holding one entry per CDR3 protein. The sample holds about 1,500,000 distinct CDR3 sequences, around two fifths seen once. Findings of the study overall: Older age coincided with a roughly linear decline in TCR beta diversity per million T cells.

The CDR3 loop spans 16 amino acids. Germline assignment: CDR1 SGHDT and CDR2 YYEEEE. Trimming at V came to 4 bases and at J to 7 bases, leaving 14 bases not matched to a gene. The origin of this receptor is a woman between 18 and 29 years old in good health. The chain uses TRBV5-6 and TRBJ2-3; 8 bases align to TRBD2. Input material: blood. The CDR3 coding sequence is TGTGCCAGCAGCCTCGGACTAGCAGTAAGAGCTTATACGCAGTATTTT. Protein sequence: CASSLGLAVRAYTQYF.